What follows are 20 T cell receptor beta chains derived from one specimen sequenced in a study of blood T cell repertoires in COVID-19. Profiling relied on immunoSEQ multiplex PCR, and the TCRdb table lists in-frame clones only, not all of them. The sample consists of about 150,000 clones, roughly four fifths of them appearing once. The sequenced sample was peripheral blood. The origin of the receptors is a woman older than 75 with acute or convalescent COVID-19.

The chain has TRBV3-1 (or the pseudogene TRBV3-2) and TRBJ2-5; D remains unclear. The CDR3 is made up of 13 amino acids. The germline gives CDR1 LGHDT, CDR2 YNNKEL (reference sequence). Deletions cut 1 base from V and 3 bases from J, with 6 bases between. For the CDR3, the DNA is TGTGCCAGCAGCCAAGGTCTAGAAGAGACCCAGTACTTC. Its protein product is CASSQGLEETQYF.

This chain joins TRBV4-3 and TRBJ1-2, with no clear D. This CDR3 contains 13 residues. V shed 0 bases and J shed 6 bases, with 8 bases lying between them. Germline-derived CDR1 and CDR2 are LGHNA and YSLEER. CDR3 sequence: CASSQDLADGYTF. DNA of the CDR3: TGCGCCAGCAGCCAAGATCTGGCGGATGGCTACACCTTC.

The chain combines TRBV3-1 (or the pseudogene TRBV3-2) with TRBJ2-7; D remains unclear. Trimming removed 1 base at V and 3 bases at J, with 13 bases between. Per germline, CDR1 LGHDT and CDR2 YNNKEL (reference sequence). The length of the CDR3 is 15 residues. CDR3 nucleotide sequence: TGTGCCAGCAGCCAAGCGGTATTTAACTACTACGAGCAGTACTTC. Amino acids: CASSQAVFNYYEQYF.

This clone was observed once. V gene TRBV27 combines with J gene TRBJ1-4, with TRBD1 as a possible D gene (5 bases). V shed 4 bases and J shed 10 bases, with 19 bases lying between them. The CDR3 spans 15 residues. Germline CDR1 reads MNHEY; CDR2 reads SMNVEV (reference sequence). This CDR3 reads CASSSGVEGEGKLFF. Here the CDR3 DNA reads TGTGCCAGCAGTTCGGGAGTCGAAGGGGAAGGAAAACTGTTTTTT. The variable domain in full, with the rest retrieved from reference TRBV27 and TRBJ1-4, is EAQVTQNPRYLITVTGKKLTVTCSQNMNHEYMSWYRQDPGLGLRQIYYSMNVEVTDKGDVPEGYKVSRKEKRNFPLILESPSPNQTSLYFCASSSGVEGEGKLFFGSGTQLSVL.

The chain carries TRBV10-2 and TRBJ2-7, with TRBD2 matching 7 bases. V shed 7 bases, J shed 3 bases, and the junction held 18 bases outside the gene matches. CDR3 length: 17 amino acids. Germline V gene data show CDR1 as WSHSY and CDR2 as SAAADI. The CDR3 loop reads CASNPVAMRLAGYEQYF. CDR3 in DNA: TGCGCCAGCAATCCAGTTGCTATGAGACTAGCAGGCTACGAGCAGTACTTC.

This chain connects TRBV6-5 to TRBJ2-7, with 9 bases lining up with TRBD2. The CDR3 runs to 15 residues. With 6 bases clipped from V and 3 bases from J, the junction kept 9 bases outside the gene matches. Germline CDR1 reads MNHEY; CDR2 reads SVGAGI. The CDR3 sequence is CASRTPGLADYEQYF. Written as DNA, the CDR3 is TGTGCCAGCAGAACCCCGGGACTAGCTGACTACGAGCAGTACTTC.

This sequence joins TRBV2 and TRBJ1-5, with D tentatively TRBD1 (6 bases). Per germline, CDR1 SNHLY and CDR2 FYNNEI. With 3 bases removed from V and 1 base from J, the gap between germline ends came to 10 bases. This CDR3 has 15 residues. In DNA form, the CDR3 reads TGTGCCAGCAGTGACAGGGGTCGAAGCAATCAGCCCCAGCATTTT. It codes for CASSDRGRSNQPQHF.

J is TRBJ2-1 and V is TRBV15; possible D gene TRBD1, 6 bases. The CDR3 spans 16 residues. The germline V gene encodes CDR1 LNHNV and CDR2 YYDKDF (reference sequence). Deletions cut 3 bases from V and 0 bases from J, with 12 bases between. In DNA, the CDR3 is TGTGCCACCAGCAGGGTTGGCAGGGGCTCCTACAATGAGCAGTTCTTC. It encodes CATSRVGRGSYNEQFF.

The gene calls are TRBV30 and TRBJ1-3; D is undetermined. In germline, CDR1 is GTSNPN, CDR2 SVGIG (reference sequence). V dropped 2 bases and J dropped 0 bases, with 11 bases sitting between them. CDR3 length equals 15 residues. The CDR3 sequence is CAWSMRSVSGNTIYF. The DNA of the CDR3 is TGTGCCTGGAGTATGAGGTCCGTCTCTGGAAACACCATATATTTT.

Only a few counts were recorded for this clone. The sample carries other DNA sequences with the same CDR3. The chain uses TRBV14 and TRBJ2-7; tentative D call: TRBD1 (6 bases). Per the germline V gene, CDR1 is SGHDN and CDR2 is FVKESK. The CDR3 length is 12 residues. Trimming pared 6 bases from V and 3 bases from J, leaving 9 bases between. The CDR3 sequence is CASSQQGYEQYF. Written as DNA, the CDR3 is TGTGCCAGCAGTCAACAGGGCTACGAGCAGTACTTC.

The genes are TRBV15 and TRBJ2-1; D ambiguous. This CDR3 is 15 amino acids long. The germline CDR1 and CDR2 sequences are LNHNV and YYDKDF (reference sequence). V lost 1 base and J 2 bases, leaving 9 bases between the germline ends. In nucleotides, the CDR3 is TGTGCCACCAGCAGAGCCGGAGAGCCCTACAATGAGCAGTTCTTC. Encoded protein: CATSRAGEPYNEQFF.

This clone was observed a handful of times. V usage is TRBV7-9 and J usage is TRBJ2-2; D remains ambiguous. The CDR3 is 13 residues long. Germline V lookup: CDR1 SEHNR, CDR2 FQNEAQ (reference sequence). Trimming took 5 bases from V and 4 from J, leaving 8 bases between them. This CDR3 is CASSPTITGELFF. Written as DNA, the CDR3 is TGTGCCAGCAGCCCAACTATCACCGGGGAGCTGTTTTTT. Together with reference TRBV7-9 and TRBJ2-2, the CDR3 gives the full variable domain: DTGVSQNPRHKITKRGQNVTFRCDPISEHNRLYWYRQTLGQGPEFLTYFQNEAQLEKSRLLSDRFSAERPKGSFSTLEIQRTEQGDSAMYLCASSPTITGELFFGEGSRLTVL.

The rearrangement links TRBV19 to TRBJ1-1; D remains unclear. CDR3 length: 14 amino acids. Germline V gives CDR1 LNHDA, CDR2 SQIVND (reference sequence). Trimming stripped 9 bases from V and 1 base from J, with 15 bases between. CDR3 region: CASALGSANTEAFF. Here the CDR3 DNA reads TGTGCCAGCGCCCTCGGGTCAGCGAACACTGAAGCTTTCTTT.

The chain links TRBV19 to TRBJ1-1, with 7 positions matching TRBD1. Trimming removed 2 bases from V and 4 bases from J; junction bases left unmatched: 4. CDR3 length equals 14 residues. Germline V CDR1 and CDR2: LNHDA, SQIVND (reference sequence). CDR3 sequence reads: CASSIRGLGTEAFF. The CDR3 region has the DNA TGTGCCAGTAGTATAAGGGGGCTTGGCACTGAAGCTTTCTTT.

The chain links TRBV6-6 to TRBJ2-3; D gene unclear. The CDR3 has 15 amino acids. The germline gives CDR1 MNHNY, CDR2 SVGAGI (reference sequence). V gave up 6 bases and J gave up 1 base, with 14 bases separating them. CDR3 protein: CASREMVGRTDTQYF. The CDR3 DNA reads TGTGCCAGCAGGGAGATGGTCGGCCGCACAGATACGCAGTATTTT.

This clone was counted a few times. This chain joins TRBV5-1 and TRBJ2-2; the D gene is possibly TRBD1 (6 bases). V was clipped by 0 bases and J by 7 bases, with 13 bases between them. Germline V gene lookup returns CDR1 SGHRS and CDR2 YFSETQ. CDR3 size: 15 residues. Here the CDR3 reads CASSLVGGHSGELFF. CDR3 in DNA: TGCGCCAGCAGCTTGGTTGGGGGACATAGCGGGGAGCTGTTTTTT.

This clone turned up a few times. The V gene is TRBV18, the J gene TRBJ1-1, with 7 bases matching TRBD1. Germline V CDR1 and CDR2: KGHSH, LQKENI. Germline trimming cut 5 bases from V and 5 bases from J; bases unmatched to any gene: 11. There are 15 residues in the CDR3. CDR3 nucleotides: TGTGCCAGCTCAAACCGGGCAGGACAGGAGACTGAAGCTTTCTTT. The encoded protein is CASSNRAGQETEAFF.

This chain links TRBV5-1 with TRBJ2-7; D possibly corresponds to TRBD2 (6 bases). This CDR3 has 14 amino acids. Germline V gene data show CDR1 as SGHRS and CDR2 as YFSETQ. Trimming took 3 bases from V and 0 from J, leaving 10 bases between them. The CDR3 nucleotides are TGCGCCAGCAGCTCTAGCGATTACTCCTACGAGCAGTACTTC. As protein: CASSSSDYSYEQYF.

Notes on this clone: The sample carries other DNA sequences with the same CDR3. CDR3 protein: CASSQVGTGGEKLFF. DNA for the CDR3: TGTGCCAGCAGCCAAGTTGGGACAGGGGGAGAAAAACTGTTTTTT. V is TRBV3-1 (or the pseudogene TRBV3-2) and J is TRBJ1-4; TRBD1 aligns across 11 bases. Germline CDR1 reads LGHDT; CDR2 reads YNNKEL (reference sequence). V trimming: 1 base; J trimming: 8 bases; junction bases outside the gene matches: 3. The CDR3 has 15 residues.

The gene calls are TRBV7-2 and TRBJ2-1; 8 nucleotides line up with TRBD2. Per the germline V gene, CDR1 is SGHTA and CDR2 is FQGNSA. There are 14 residues in the CDR3. The junction had 14 bases not matched to a gene; V was cut back by 10 bases and J by 9 bases. CDR3: CATQVTGGLGEQFF. The CDR3 coding sequence is TGTGCCACGCAGGTTACGGGGGGGCTGGGTGAGCAGTTCTTC. Together with reference TRBV7-2 and TRBJ2-1, the CDR3 gives the full variable domain: GAGVSQSPSNKVTEKGKDVELRCDPISGHTALYWYRQSLGQGLEFLIYFQGNSAPDKSGLPSDRFSAERTGGSVSTLTIQRTQQEDSAVYLCATQVTGGLGEQFFGPGTRLTVL.